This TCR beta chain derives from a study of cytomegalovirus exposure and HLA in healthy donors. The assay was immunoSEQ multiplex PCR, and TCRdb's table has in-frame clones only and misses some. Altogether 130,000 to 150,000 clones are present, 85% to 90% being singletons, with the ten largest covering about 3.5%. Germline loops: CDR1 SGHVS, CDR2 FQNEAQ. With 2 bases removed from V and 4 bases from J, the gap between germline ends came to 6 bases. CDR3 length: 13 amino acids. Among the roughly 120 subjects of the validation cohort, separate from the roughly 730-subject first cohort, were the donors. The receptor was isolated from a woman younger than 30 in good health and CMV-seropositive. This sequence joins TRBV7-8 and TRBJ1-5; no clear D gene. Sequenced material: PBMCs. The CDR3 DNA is TGTGCCAGCAGCTTATTTACAAATCAGCCCCAGCATTTT. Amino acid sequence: CASSLFTNQPQHF.